This is a list of T cell receptor beta chains from one sample in a study of cytomegalovirus exposure and HLA in healthy donors. Assay used: immunoSEQ multiplex PCR; TCRdb lists only in-frame clones, some missing. Here the sample spans over 200,000 clones, around four fifths being singletons. Source material: PBMCs. These receptors originate from a young woman in good health and CMV-seronegative. CDR3s include the opening cysteine and the closing phenylalanine or tryptophan. D genes are given only for firm matches. A row's size may be missing; if present it is once, few, many or a size class.

TRBJ2-7,TRBV27,.,.,CASSLSETYEQYF,TGTGCCAGCAGTTTGAGCGAGACCTACGAGCAGTACTTC
TRBJ1-2,TRBV18,few,.,CASSPQSGGVAGYTF,TGTGCCAGCTCACCACAGTCGGGGGGCGTAGCGGGCTACACCTTC
TRBJ2-6,TRBV28,.,.,CASSSPPGGPSGANVLTF,TGTGCCAGCAGTTCACCACCGGGGGGCCCCTCTGGGGCCAACGTCCTGACTTTC
TRBJ1-1,TRBV30,.,.,CAWSVLEYAEAFF,TGTGCCTGGAGTGTACTGGAATACGCTGAAGCTTTCTTT
TRBJ1-1,TRBV5-1,.,.,CASSLWEGNTEAFF,TGCGCCAGCAGCTTATGGGAAGGGAACACTGAAGCTTTCTTT
TRBJ2-3,TRBV5-1,.,TRBD2,CASSPSGRTTDTQYF,TGCGCCAGCAGCCCGAGCGGGAGAACCACAGATACGCAGTATTTT
TRBJ2-1,TRBV5-1,.,TRBD2,CASSLAGTSDSYNEQFF,TGCGCCAGCAGCTTGGCCGGGACTAGCGACTCCTACAATGAGCAGTTCTTC
TRBJ2-5,TRBV5-1,.,.,CASSKETWGTETQYF,TGCGCCAGCAGCAAAGAGACCTGGGGAACGGAGACCCAGTACTTC
TRBJ2-1,TRBV13,.,.,CASSSGGGYNEQFF,TGTGCCAGCAGCTCAGGGGGAGGGTACAATGAGCAGTTCTTC
TRBJ1-2,TRBV5-6,.,.,CASSLEGHRGYTF,TGTGCCAGCAGCTTGGAAGGGCATCGTGGCTACACCTTC
TRBJ1-1,TRBV7-8,.,.,CASSLAMNTEAFF,TGTGCCAGCAGCTTAGCAATGAACACTGAAGCTTTCTTT
TRBJ2-3,TRBV9,.,TRBD1,CASSLGQAPTDTQYF,TGTGCCAGCAGTCTTGGACAGGCCCCCACAGATACGCAGTATTTT
TRBJ2-1,TRBV6-1,.,.,CASEGRRGSYNEQFF,TGTGCCAGCGAGGGGAGGAGGGGGTCTTATAATGAGCAGTTCTTC
TRBJ2-7,TRBV6-1,.,TRBD1,CASREGQGISYEQYF,TGTGCCAGCAGAGAAGGACAGGGGATATCCTACGAGCAGTACTTC
TRBJ1-5,TRBV27,.,.,CASSPLGGGPQHF,TGTGCCAGCAGCCCCCTCGGAGGTGGGCCCCAGCATTTT
TRBJ2-1,TRBV29-1,once,.,CSVDRAPVNEQFF,TGCAGCGTTGATCGAGCGCCAGTCAATGAGCAGTTCTTC
TRBJ2-7,TRBV2,.,.,CASSGGEVHEQYF,TGTGCCAGCAGTGGGGGGGAGGTCCACGAGCAGTACTTC
TRBJ1-4,TRBV7-9,.,.,CASSFPPGGAQANEKLFF,TGTGCCAGCAGCTTTCCCCCGGGGGGGGCGCAGGCGAATGAAAAACTGTTTTTT
TRBJ2-7,TRBV14,.,.,CASSQVPGLLIYEQYF,TGTGCCAGCAGCCAAGTACCGGGACTTTTAATATACGAGCAGTACTTC
TRBJ1-1,TRBV27,.,.,CASNPGDTEAFF,TGTGCCAGCAACCCGGGGGACACTGAAGCTTTCTTT
TRBJ2-1,TRBV2,once,TRBD2,CASSEGGQGKFF,TGTGCCAGCAGTGAGGGAGGGCAGGGAAAGTTCTTC
TRBJ2-2,TRBV5-1,.,.,CASSLEDGIGTGELFF,TGCGCCAGCAGCTTGGAGGACGGTATAGGCACCGGGGAGCTGTTTTTT
TRBJ2-5,TRBV5-1,once,TRBD1,CASSQGTGFETQYF,TGCGCCAGCAGCCAAGGGACAGGGTTCGAGACCCAGTACTTC
TRBJ2-5,TRBV28,.,.,CASSLPLGPQETQYF,TGTGCCAGCAGCCTACCCCTCGGACCCCAAGAGACCCAGTACTTC
TRBJ1-3,TRBV4-1,.,.,CASSQEPAGSAGNTIYF,TGCGCCAGCAGCCAAGAGCCGGCAGGGTCGGCTGGAAACACCATATATTTT
TRBJ1-5,TRBV18,.,.,CASSPDSEGSNQPQHF,TGTGCCAGCTCACCAGACAGCGAAGGTAGCAATCAGCCCCAGCATTTT
TRBJ2-7,TRBV6-6,.,.,CASSYSVLYEQYF,TGTGCCAGCAGTTACTCGGTGCTCTACGAGCAGTACTTC
TRBJ1-5,TRBV2,.,.,CASIEERGNQPQHF,TGTGCCAGCATAGAAGAAAGGGGCAATCAGCCCCAGCATTTT
TRBJ1-2,TRBV30,many,.,CAWNSPRGGYTF,TGTGCCTGGAATTCCCCAAGGGGCGGCTACACCTTC
TRBJ1-2,TRBV9,.,TRBD1,CASSGGTGGPRGYGYTF,TGTGCCAGCAGCGGGGGGACAGGGGGACCCAGAGGGTATGGCTACACCTTC
TRBJ2-1,TRBV12-5,.,TRBD1,CASGPGTGGNEQFF,TGTGCTAGTGGTCCCGGGACAGGGGGGAATGAGCAGTTCTTC
TRBJ2-2,TRBV5-1,.,.,CASSRQDFNTGELFF,TGCGCCAGCAGCCGGCAAGACTTCAACACCGGGGAGCTGTTTTTT
TRBJ2-7,TRBV30,.,TRBD1,CAWSASRTGVVGEQYF,TGTGCCTGGAGTGCCTCTCGGACAGGGGTTGTAGGCGAGCAGTACTTC
TRBJ2-1,TRBV27,.,.,CASSLNREDNEQFF,TGTGCCAGCAGTTTAAACAGGGAAGACAATGAGCAGTTCTTC
TRBJ2-6,TRBV30,.,.,CAWSATVTGANVLTF,TGTGCCTGGAGTGCCACGGTCACCGGGGCCAACGTCCTGACTTTC
TRBJ2-1,TRBV7-9,.,.,CASSLREQFF,TGTGCCAGCAGCTTGCGGGAGCAGTTCTTC
TRBJ1-1,TRBV7-9,few,.,CASSLGRGTNTEAFF,TGTGCCAGCAGCTTAGGAAGGGGTACGAACACTGAAGCTTTCTTT
TRBJ2-5,TRBV19,once,TRBD2,CASSGSSGIAETQYF,TGTGCCAGTAGTGGTTCTAGCGGGATTGCGGAGACCCAGTACTTC
TRBJ1-6,TRBV5-1,.,.,CASRNREGANSPLHF,TGCGCCAGCAGGAACAGGGAAGGGGCTAATTCACCCCTCCACTTT
TRBJ2-4,TRBV20-1,.,.,CSARTKNIQYF,TGCAGTGCTAGGACCAAAAACATTCAGTACTTC
TRBJ2-2,TRBV9,.,TRBD1,CASSPQGAGELFF,TGTGCCAGCAGCCCACAGGGGGCAGGGGAGCTGTTTTTT
TRBJ1-2,TRBV10-2,.,.,CASSESMAGSNYGYTF,TGCGCCAGCAGTGAGTCGATGGCAGGGTCCAACTATGGCTACACCTTC
TRBJ2-7,TRBV27,.,TRBD1,CASSFSGTGTSHSYEQYF,TGTGCCAGCAGTTTCTCCGGGACAGGGACCTCTCACTCCTACGAGCAGTACTTC
TRBJ2-5,TRBV9,.,.,CASSPGRTRQETQYF,TGTGCCAGCAGCCCCGGGAGAACTAGACAAGAGACCCAGTACTTC
TRBJ2-1,TRBV11-3,.,TRBD1,CASSFGTVSYNEQFF,TGTGCCAGCAGCTTCGGGACAGTTTCCTACAATGAGCAGTTCTTC
TRBJ2-5,TRBV15,once,.,CATSNSGTQETQYF,TGTGCCACCAGCAATTCCGGGACCCAAGAGACCCAGTACTTC
TRBJ1-2,TRBV5-6,.,TRBD1,CASSHIVGGSSLGYGYTF,TGTGCCAGCAGCCATATTGTAGGGGGCAGTAGTCTCGGCTATGGCTACACCTTC
TRBJ1-1,TRBV19,.,.,CASSIYLGRMNTEAFF,TGTGCCAGTAGTATATATCTCGGGAGGATGAACACTGAAGCTTTCTTT
TRBJ1-1,TRBV9,.,.,CASSVEWGGTEAFF,TGTGCCAGCAGCGTAGAGTGGGGGGGCACTGAAGCTTTCTTT